The rows below give T cell receptor beta chains drawn from one sample of a study of metastatic and nonmetastatic thyroid tumors. Using MiXCR, TCRdb re-called clones from the PCR reads. The sample consists of about 18,000 clones, about 28% of them appearing once. Sample: tumor tissue. The receptors here all came from a female donor with papillary thyroid cancer or a benign thyroid nodule (not recorded which). Some clones in this sample may be carry-over from other donors' samples. Both conserved end residues are part of each CDR3. Each record gives: CDR3 DNA, CDR3 protein, clone size, D gene, J gene, V gene. A D gene is named only where the DNA matches it firmly. Clone size appears in some rows only: once, few, many, or a class for an expanded clone.

CDR3 DNA: TGTGCCAGCAGTGACGGAGAGAGCACTGAAGCTTTCTTT; CDR3 protein: CASSDGESTEAFF; clone size: NA; D gene: NA; J gene: TRBJ1-1; V gene: TRBV6-1
CDR3 DNA: TGCGCCAGCAAGATAGCTAGCGGGACAGATACGCAGTATTTT; CDR3 protein: CASKIASGTDTQYF; clone size: NA; D gene: TRBD2; J gene: TRBJ2-3; V gene: TRBV5-1
CDR3 DNA: TGTGCCAGCGTGATGTCCGGGAACACTGAAGCTTTCTTT; CDR3 protein: CASVMSGNTEAFF; clone size: NA; D gene: NA; J gene: TRBJ1-1; V gene: TRBV28
CDR3 DNA: TGTGCCAGCAAACAGGGGATCCGATATGGCTACACCTTC; CDR3 protein: CASKQGIRYGYTF; clone size: few; D gene: TRBD1; J gene: TRBJ1-2; V gene: TRBV6-1
CDR3 DNA: TGTGCCAGCAGCTTGGTAGCGGAAGGGGCACTTTATTCACCCCTCCACTTT; CDR3 protein: CASSLVAEGALYSPLHF; clone size: NA; D gene: NA; J gene: TRBJ1-6; V gene: TRBV7-6
CDR3 DNA: TGTGCCTGGACATACTCCCCCCTCAAGCGTGGCTACACCTTC; CDR3 protein: CAWTYSPLKRGYTF; clone size: NA; D gene: NA; J gene: TRBJ1-2; V gene: TRBV30
CDR3 DNA: TGTGCCAGCTCACTTACATCCGACAGGTACAATGAGCAGTTCTTC; CDR3 protein: CASSLTSDRYNEQFF; clone size: NA; D gene: NA; J gene: TRBJ2-1; V gene: TRBV18
CDR3 DNA: TGCGCCAGCATGTTGTACGAGCAGTACTTC; CDR3 protein: CASMLYEQYF; clone size: medium-sized; D gene: NA; J gene: TRBJ2-7; V gene: TRBV10-2
CDR3 DNA: TGTGCCAGCGCGCCGGGGGCTAACTATGGCTACACCTTC; CDR3 protein: CASAPGANYGYTF; clone size: medium-sized; D gene: NA; J gene: TRBJ1-2; V gene: TRBV6-1
CDR3 DNA: TGTGCCAGCAGTGCCCAGGGATTCTACGAGCAGTACTTC; CDR3 protein: CASSAQGFYEQYF; clone size: NA; D gene: NA; J gene: TRBJ2-7; V gene: TRBV6-1
CDR3 DNA: TGTGCCAGCAGCTTAGGGTACCAGCGGACCTACGAGCAGTACTTC; CDR3 protein: CASSLGYQRTYEQYF; clone size: few; D gene: NA; J gene: TRBJ2-7; V gene: TRBV7-9
CDR3 DNA: TGTGCCAGCAGTGTTTCGCTAGCGGGCCCGATTCACACCGGGGAGCTGTTTTTT; CDR3 protein: CASSVSLAGPIHTGELFF; clone size: NA; D gene: TRBD2; J gene: TRBJ2-2; V gene: TRBV6-1
CDR3 DNA: TGTGCCAGCAGTTTTGGTGGGACAGGGGGTTATGGCTACACCTTC; CDR3 protein: CASSFGGTGGYGYTF; clone size: few; D gene: TRBD1; J gene: TRBJ1-2; V gene: TRBV12-3/TRBV12-4
CDR3 DNA: TGTGCCAGCAGCTTAGGGTTCAGCTACGAGCAGTACTTC; CDR3 protein: CASSLGFSYEQYF; clone size: NA; D gene: NA; J gene: TRBJ2-7; V gene: TRBV11-3
CDR3 DNA: TGTGCCAGCAGCTTAGAGCCAGGGGGGTGGAACACTGAAGCTTTCTTT; CDR3 protein: CASSLEPGGWNTEAFF; clone size: once; D gene: TRBD1; J gene: TRBJ1-1; V gene: TRBV11-2
CDR3 DNA: TGTGCCAGTGAGGGACTCAACCTCTATGGCTACACCTTC; CDR3 protein: CASEGLNLYGYTF; clone size: medium-sized; D gene: NA; J gene: TRBJ1-2; V gene: TRBV19
CDR3 DNA: TGTGCCAGCAGGCCCCGAGGGCAAACTAGCGGGGCCTCCCAAACGCAGTATTTT; CDR3 protein: CASRPRGQTSGASQTQYF; clone size: many; D gene: TRBD2; J gene: TRBJ2-3; V gene: TRBV5-8
CDR3 DNA: TGTGCCAGCAGCGTGACTAGCGGGGACACCGGGGAGCTGTTTTTT; CDR3 protein: CASSVTSGDTGELFF; clone size: few; D gene: TRBD2; J gene: TRBJ2-2; V gene: TRBV6-4
CDR3 DNA: TGTGCCAGCACCGCAGGGGGGATCCCTGAAGCTTTCTTT; CDR3 protein: CASTAGGIPEAFF; clone size: NA; D gene: TRBD1; J gene: TRBJ1-1; V gene: TRBV28
CDR3 DNA: TGTGCCAGCAGTGAAGCCCGTACAGGAAGCACCGGGGAGCTGTTTTTT; CDR3 protein: CASSEARTGSTGELFF; clone size: NA; D gene: NA; J gene: TRBJ2-2; V gene: TRBV2
CDR3 DNA: TGTGCCAGCAGCTTAGGGGGTAGCGGGGCCTACGAGCAGTACTTC; CDR3 protein: CASSLGGSGAYEQYF; clone size: NA; D gene: TRBD2; J gene: TRBJ2-7; V gene: TRBV28
CDR3 DNA: TGTGCCAGCAGTCAACTGAACGAGCAGTACTTC; CDR3 protein: CASSQLNEQYF; clone size: few; D gene: NA; J gene: TRBJ2-7; V gene: TRBV12-3/TRBV12-4